This TCR beta chain came from a study of beta chain features in type 1 diabetes. Study information: Taken together, all samples contributed nearly 110 million examined sorted cells.

The table lists this clone with a few counts. The antigen is unknown. Sequencing targeted expressed TCRB transcripts, as all isolated RNA had been reverse transcribed. Libraries were prepared by immunoSEQ multiplex PCR; TCRdb keeps only in-frame clonotypes and omits some of them. The sample has about 900,000 clones, around a sixth seen once. Trimming left V 0 bases short and J 2 bases short, with 6 bases between. CDR3 length: 14 amino acids. In germline, CDR1 is SEHNR, CDR2 FQNEAQ (reference sequence). General observations from the study: Patients' naive, central memory and Treg TCRB repertoires seemed closer to one another than those of healthy donors. Among patients with Type 1 diabetes, TCRB CDR3s were moderately but significantly shorter in every one of the four CD4+ subsets.

The origin of this receptor is a woman younger than 30 in good health. Sequencing input: naive CD4+ T cells from blood. This rearrangement joins TRBV7-9 to TRBJ2-3; D may match TRBD1 or TRBD2 (5 bases each). DNA for the CDR3: TGTGCCAGCAGCTTAGCGGGGGACACAGATACGCAGTATTTT. Its protein product is CASSLAGDTDTQYF.